Listed below are T cell receptor beta chains from one sample, sequenced in a study of OX40 agonist ivuxolimab in advanced cancers. Some clones are missing from TCRdb's copy, which holds only in-frame ones; the method was immunoSEQ multiplex PCR. Of approximately 20,000 clones in the sample, about 88% are singletons; the top ten hold about 10%. This specimen consisted of CD4+ or CD8+ T cells sorted from blood, obtained in a trial of the OX40 agonist ivuxolimab. These receptors were taken from an adult with an advanced solid tumor such as melanoma, head and neck, liver or kidney cancer. Both conserved end residues are part of each CDR3. The D gene is left open where the match is weak. Where a row states a size, it is once, few, many or the class of an expanded clone; other rows omit it.

j_gene | abundance | d_gene | v_gene | CDR3aa | CDR3nt
TRBJ2-2 | - | - | TRBV9 | CASSGDTGELFF | TGTGCCAGCAGTGGCGACACCGGGGAGCTGTTTTTT
TRBJ2-5 | few | TRBD2 | TRBV27 | CASSFIGASGGHQETQYF | TGTGCCAGCAGTTTCATCGGGGCTAGCGGGGGACACCAAGAGACCCAGTACTTC
TRBJ1-4 | few | - | TRBV15 | CATSIYQGIQLFF | TGTGCCACCAGCATCTACCAGGGGATTCAACTGTTTTTT
TRBJ2-7 | - | - | TRBV7-6 | CASSLESGISYEQYF | TGTGCCAGCAGCTTAGAATCGGGGATATCCTACGAGCAGTACTTC
TRBJ1-2 | - | - | TRBV7-9 | CASGGSSRDYGYTF | TGTGCCAGCGGTGGTTCGAGCAGGGACTATGGCTACACCTTC
TRBJ1-2 | - | - | TRBV5-4 | CASSYDNGGGRGYTF | TGTGCCAGCAGCTACGATAACGGGGGCGGACGGGGCTACACCTTC
TRBJ2-7 | - | TRBD1 | TRBV7-8 | CASARTGTGEQYF | TGTGCCAGCGCCAGGACAGGGACTGGCGAGCAGTACTTC
TRBJ1-5 | - | - | TRBV9 | CASSALSGNQPQHF | TGTGCCAGCAGCGCTCTAAGCGGCAATCAGCCCCAGCATTTT
TRBJ1-2 | - | - | TRBV5-1 | CASSVDRNYGYTF | TGCGCCAGCAGCGTTGACAGAAACTATGGCTACACCTTC
TRBJ1-5 | once | TRBD1 | TRBV6-1 | CASRDRGHGNQPQHF | TGTGCCAGCAGGGACAGGGGGCATGGCAATCAGCCCCAGCATTTT
TRBJ2-7 | - | - | TRBV7-8 | CASSPRQVGSYEQYF | TGTGCCAGCAGCCCGAGACAGGTAGGCTCCTACGAGCAGTACTTC
TRBJ2-1 | - | TRBD2 | TRBV2 | CASSEDPSGGYNEQFF | TGTGCCAGCAGTGAAGACCCTAGCGGGGGCTACAATGAGCAGTTCTTC
TRBJ2-7 | - | TRBD2 | TRBV7-6 | CASSLGTSATYEQYF | TGTGCCAGCAGCCTGGGGACTAGCGCAACCTACGAGCAGTACTTC
TRBJ1-2 | - | TRBD1 | TRBV2 | CASIPPGGWDYGYTF | TGTGCCAGCATCCCCCCAGGGGGCTGGGACTATGGCTACACCTTC
TRBJ2-5 | - | - | TRBV4-1 | CASSQDRGRETQYF | TGCGCCAGCAGCCAAGATAGGGGACGGGAGACCCAGTACTTC
TRBJ2-7 | - | TRBD2 | TRBV6-6 | CASSYSEREPPWEQYF | TGTGCCAGCAGTTACTCGGAGCGGGAGCCGCCCTGGGAGCAGTACTTC
TRBJ1-6 | - | - | TRBV21-1 | CASGSRDSSYNSPLHF | TGTGCCAGCGGCTCCAGGGACTCTTCCTATAATTCACCCCTCCACTTT
TRBJ2-7 | - | TRBD2 | TRBV7-2 | CASSLGSVSGSGEQYF | TGTGCCAGCAGCTTAGGGTCGGTTAGCGGGAGCGGTGAGCAGTACTTC
TRBJ1-6 | once | - | TRBV27 | CASSVGLDNSPLHF | TGTGCCAGCAGTGTGGGTTTGGATAATTCACCCCTCCACTTT
TRBJ2-7 | - | TRBD1 | TRBV5-1 | CASSKDRGAVHEQYF | TGCGCCAGCAGCAAGGACAGGGGGGCGGTCCACGAGCAGTACTTC
TRBJ2-6 | - | - | TRBV10-3 | CAIRDTVSGANVLTF | TGTGCCATCAGGGACACAGTCTCTGGGGCCAACGTCCTGACTTTC
TRBJ1-5 | - | - | TRBV19 | CASSIMQPSSNQPQHF | TGTGCCAGTAGTATAATGCAGCCCTCTAGCAATCAGCCCCAGCATTTT
TRBJ1-2 | - | - | TRBV6-1 | CASSEEWATDTNYGYTF | TGTGCCAGCAGTGAAGAATGGGCGACAGATACTAACTATGGCTACACCTTC
TRBJ1-1 | - | - | TRBV10-2 | CASSESRRVNTEAFF | TGCGCCAGCAGTGAGTCCCGAAGGGTAAACACTGAAGCTTTCTTT
TRBJ1-2 | - | - | TRBV6-5 | CASSHDRSYGYTF | TGTGCCAGCAGCCACGACAGAAGCTATGGCTACACCTTC
TRBJ1-6 | - | - | TRBV6-5 | CASRERSYNSPLHF | TGTGCCAGCAGGGAGAGGTCCTATAATTCACCCCTCCACTTT
TRBJ1-1 | - | - | TRBV27 | CASQWGTEAFF | TGTGCCAGCCAATGGGGCACTGAAGCTTTCTTT
TRBJ2-7 | once | - | TRBV5-1 | CASSFAGDPYEQYF | TGCGCCAGCAGCTTCGCCGGGGACCCCTACGAGCAGTACTTC
TRBJ1-6 | once | TRBD1 | TRBV27 | CASSFSTGVGALHF | TGTGCCAGCAGTTTTTCGACAGGGGTTGGGGCCCTCCACTTT
TRBJ1-2 | once | - | TRBV6-1 | CASSEAGTTNYGYTF | TGTGCCAGCAGTGAAGCTGGAACTACTAACTATGGCTACACCTTC
TRBJ2-4 | - | - | TRBV9 | CASSVGLKNIQYF | TGTGCCAGCAGCGTAGGGCTAAAAAACATTCAGTACTTC
TRBJ2-7 | once | - | TRBV27 | CASSLTSSYEQYF | TGTGCCAGCAGCCTCACGAGCTCCTACGAGCAGTACTTC
TRBJ1-1 | - | - | TRBV27 | CASNPRGNTEAFF | TGTGCCAGCAATCCAAGGGGGAACACTGAAGCTTTCTTT
TRBJ2-3 | - | TRBD2 | TRBV7-2 | CASSGLGTSADTQYF | TGTGCCAGCAGCGGACTGGGGACTAGCGCAGATACGCAGTATTTT
TRBJ1-1 | once | TRBD1 | TRBV6-5 | CASSLTGGASETEAFF | TGTGCCAGCAGTTTAACAGGGGGCGCGTCGGAAACTGAAGCTTTCTTT
TRBJ1-1 | - | TRBD1 | TRBV27 | CASSLRTGPVAFF | TGTGCCAGCAGTTTAAGGACAGGGCCGGTGGCTTTCTTT
TRBJ2-7 | - | - | TRBV13 | CASSLASSYEQYF | TGTGCCAGCAGCTTAGCCAGCTCCTACGAGCAGTACTTC
TRBJ2-1 | - | - | TRBV2 | CASSEWSAEQFF | TGTGCCAGCAGTGAATGGTCTGCTGAGCAGTTCTTC
TRBJ2-1 | once | TRBD2 | TRBV4-2 | CASSQDQRTRETNEQFF | TGTGCCAGCAGCCAAGATCAGAGGACTAGGGAGACCAATGAGCAGTTCTTC
TRBJ2-1 | - | TRBD2 | TRBV19 | CASSVTSEPYNEQFF | TGTGCCAGTAGTGTCACTAGCGAGCCCTACAATGAGCAGTTCTTC
TRBJ1-6 | - | - | TRBV4-1 | CASSQVWQPYSYNSPLHF | TGCGCCAGCAGCCAAGTATGGCAGCCATACTCCTATAATTCACCCCTCCACTTT
TRBJ2-7 | once | - | TRBV6-5 | CASSYGNSYEQYF | TGTGCCAGCAGTTACGGGAACTCCTACGAGCAGTACTTC
TRBJ2-5 | - | - | TRBV27 | CASSLQWGSQETQYF | TGTGCCAGCAGTTTACAATGGGGGAGCCAAGAGACCCAGTACTTC
TRBJ2-1 | - | TRBD2 | TRBV13 | CASSDSPSGRIYNEQFF | TGTGCCAGCAGCGACTCCCCGAGCGGGAGGATCTACAATGAGCAGTTCTTC
TRBJ2-7 | - | TRBD2 | TRBV30 | CACAKGLAYEQYF | TGTGCCTGCGCGAAGGGACTAGCTTACGAGCAGTACTTC
TRBJ2-5 | - | TRBD2 | TRBV27 | CASSLLSGGETQYF | TGTGCCAGCAGTCTCTTAAGCGGGGGGGAGACCCAGTACTTC
TRBJ1-1 | - | - | TRBV27 | CASSSFDGGTEAFF | TGTGCCAGCAGTTCCTTTGACGGGGGGACTGAAGCTTTCTTT
TRBJ2-7 | - | - | TRBV5-1 | CASSLWGGGSYEQYF | TGCGCCAGCAGCTTGTGGGGTGGGGGCTCCTACGAGCAGTACTTC
TRBJ1-2 | - | TRBD1 | TRBV6-5 | CASSYRSTTGVHGYTF | TGTGCCAGCAGTTACCGCTCCACGACAGGGGTCCATGGCTACACCTTC
TRBJ2-2 | - | - | TRBV9 | CASSPNTGELFF | TGTGCCAGCAGCCCAAACACCGGGGAGCTGTTTTTT
TRBJ2-7 | - | TRBD2 | TRBV7-9 | CASSLGGLVYEQYF | TGTGCCAGCAGCCTAGGAGGACTAGTCTACGAGCAGTACTTC
TRBJ2-7 | once | TRBD1 | TRBV5-1 | CASSSLPGQGGYEQYF | TGCGCCAGCAGCTCCTTACCGGGACAGGGTGGGTACGAGCAGTACTTC